This entry is about one TCR beta chain. Antigen: not known. The sample comes from a study of beta chain features in type 1 diabetes. Findings of the study overall: The influence of HLA type on TCRB rearrangement stayed undetermined. Among all four CD4+ subsets, Type 1 diabetes patients had TCRB CDR3s that were moderately but significantly shorter. Naive, central memory and Treg TCRB repertoires appeared more alike in patients than in healthy donors.

Sorting based on CD45RO/CCR7/CD25/CD127/CD95/CD27 separated CD4+ naive, central memory, regulatory and stem cell-like memory cells. Losses at the gene ends were 10 bases for V and 1 base for J; bases not matched to a gene: 4. Germline V lookup: CDR1 MGHDK, CDR2 SYGVNS. There are 14 residues in the CDR3. Isolated RNA was reverse transcribed in full, so expressed TCRB transcripts were sequenced. Assay: immunoSEQ multiplex PCR; the TCRdb copy retains only in-frame clones and omits some. The table includes 65,000 to 100,000 clones, under 35% detected once. Sequencing was carried out using stem cell memory CD4+ T cells from blood. This sequence originates from a woman aged 18-30 years in good health. The chain couples TRBV25-1 to TRBJ2-3; 11 nucleotides match TRBD2. CDR3 sequence (DNA): TGTGCCACCGGACTAGCGGGCCGCACAGATACGCAGTATTTT. Residues: CATGLAGRTDTQYF.